The entry that follows covers one TCR beta chain sequence. No antigen is known for it. Alongside a J-beta primer mix, a sample-barcoded 5' primer served in a second PCR lasting roughly 7 to 11 cycles. TCRdb processed the 5' RACE reads anew with MiXCR; each CDR3 protein has one entry. The sample carries fewer than 650,000 distinct CDR3 sequences, about 28% recorded once. This sample stems from a study of blood T cells in healthy people across ages. Study outcomes and limitations: It was the long-lived donors that had more naive CD4+ cells and higher diversity than aged donors.

Germline V CDR1 and CDR2: SGDLS, YYNGEE. This CDR3 contains 19 residues. Another study also made use of these data, one on T cells of mothers and their children. That paper states: A few healthy Caucasian mothers, along with their six children, served as the donors. Unrelated pairs and related pairs have their TCR recombination output shaped similarly by thymic selection.

Sequences were obtained from blood. This sequence originates from a boy aged 2-15 years in good health. The chain joins TRBV9 to TRBJ2-5; 14 bases map to TRBD2. The J call is in doubt because the DNA end fits TRBJ2-1 better. The CDR3 sequence: CASSPGTSGSRAEFNEQFF. CDR3 nucleotide sequence: TGTGCCAGCAGCCCGGGGACTAGCGGGAGTAGGGCGGAATTCAATGAGCAGTTCTTC.